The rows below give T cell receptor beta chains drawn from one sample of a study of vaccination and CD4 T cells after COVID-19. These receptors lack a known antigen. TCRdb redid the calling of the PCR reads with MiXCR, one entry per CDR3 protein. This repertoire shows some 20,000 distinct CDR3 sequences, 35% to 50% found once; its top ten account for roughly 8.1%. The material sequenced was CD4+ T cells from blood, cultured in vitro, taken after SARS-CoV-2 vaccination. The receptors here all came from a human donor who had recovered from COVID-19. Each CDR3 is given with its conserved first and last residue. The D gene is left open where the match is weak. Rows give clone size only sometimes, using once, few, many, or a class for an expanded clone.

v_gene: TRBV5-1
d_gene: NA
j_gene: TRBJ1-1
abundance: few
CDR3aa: CASSLTRRNTEAFF
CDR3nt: TGCGCCAGCAGCCTCACCCGCCGGAACACTGAAGCTTTCTTT

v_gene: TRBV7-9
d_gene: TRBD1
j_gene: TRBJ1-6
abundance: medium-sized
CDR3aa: CASSPQTGGNSPLHF
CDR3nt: TGTGCCAGCAGCCCGCAGACAGGGGGCAATTCACCCCTCCACTTT

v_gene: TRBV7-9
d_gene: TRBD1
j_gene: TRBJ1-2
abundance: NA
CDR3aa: CASSADRGYGYTF
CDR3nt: TGTGCCAGCAGCGCGGACAGGGGGTATGGCTACACCTTC

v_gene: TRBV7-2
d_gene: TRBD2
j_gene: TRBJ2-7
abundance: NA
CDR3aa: CASSLNPGLAYEQYF
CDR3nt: TGTGCCAGCAGCTTAAACCCGGGACTAGCCTACGAGCAGTACTTC

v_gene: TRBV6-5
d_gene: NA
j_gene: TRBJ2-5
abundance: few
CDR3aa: CASSYEFQQQETQYF
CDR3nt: TGTGCCAGCAGCTACGAGTTCCAGCAGCAGGAGACCCAGTACTTC

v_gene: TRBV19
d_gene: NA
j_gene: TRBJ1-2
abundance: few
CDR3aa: CASKPGSYGYTF
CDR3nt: TGTGCCAGTAAGCCAGGATCCTATGGCTACACCTTC

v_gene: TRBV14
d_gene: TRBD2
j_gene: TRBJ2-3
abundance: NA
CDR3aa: CASRGVLATDTQYF
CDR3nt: TGTGCCAGCAGAGGCGTACTAGCGACAGATACGCAGTATTTT

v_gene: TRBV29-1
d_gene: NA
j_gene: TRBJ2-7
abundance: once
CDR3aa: CSVENRGQTYF
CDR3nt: TGCAGCGTTGAAAATAGAGGACAGACCTACTTC

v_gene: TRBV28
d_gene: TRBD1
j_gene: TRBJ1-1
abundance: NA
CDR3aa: CASSISGTGVNTEAFF
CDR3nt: TGTGCCAGCAGCATCTCCGGGACAGGGGTAAATACTGAAGCTTTCTTT

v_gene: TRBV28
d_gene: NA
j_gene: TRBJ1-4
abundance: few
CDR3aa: CASRKATNEKLFF
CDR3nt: TGTGCCAGCAGGAAGGCAACTAATGAAAAACTGTTTTTT

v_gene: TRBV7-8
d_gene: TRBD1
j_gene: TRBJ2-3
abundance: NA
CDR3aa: CASSPRDRGITDTQYF
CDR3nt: TGTGCCAGCAGCCCACGGGACAGGGGAATTACAGATACGCAGTATTTT

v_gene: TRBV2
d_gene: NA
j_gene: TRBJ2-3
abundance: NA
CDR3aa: CASSWPGLDSTDTQYF
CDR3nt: TGTGCCAGCAGTTGGCCAGGGTTGGACTCCACAGATACGCAGTATTTT

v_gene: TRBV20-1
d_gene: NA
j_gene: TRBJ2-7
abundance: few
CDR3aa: CSARDRGSASYEQYF
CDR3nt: TGCAGTGCTAGAGATCGAGGATCAGCTTCCTACGAGCAGTACTTC

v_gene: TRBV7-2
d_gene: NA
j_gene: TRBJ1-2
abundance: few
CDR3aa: CASSFSQGRGYTF
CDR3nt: TGTGCCAGCAGCTTTAGCCAGGGCCGTGGCTACACCTTC